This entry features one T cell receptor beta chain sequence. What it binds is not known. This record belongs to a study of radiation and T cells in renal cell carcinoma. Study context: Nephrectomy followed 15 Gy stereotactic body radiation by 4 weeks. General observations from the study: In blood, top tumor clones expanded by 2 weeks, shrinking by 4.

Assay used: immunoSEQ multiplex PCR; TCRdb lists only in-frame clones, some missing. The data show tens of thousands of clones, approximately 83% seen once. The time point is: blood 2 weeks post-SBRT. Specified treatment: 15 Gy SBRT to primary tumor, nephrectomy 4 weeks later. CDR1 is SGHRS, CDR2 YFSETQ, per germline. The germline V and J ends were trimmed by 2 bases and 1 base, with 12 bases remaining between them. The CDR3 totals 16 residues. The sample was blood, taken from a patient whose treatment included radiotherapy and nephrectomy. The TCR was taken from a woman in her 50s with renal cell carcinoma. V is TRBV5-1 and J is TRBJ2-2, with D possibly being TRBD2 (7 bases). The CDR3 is CASSFVGGLNTGELFF. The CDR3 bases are TGCGCCAGCAGCTTCGTCGGGGGGCTGAACACCGGGGAGCTGTTTTTT.